This T cell receptor (beta chain) was obtained from a study of molecular identifiers for immune sequencing clone quantification. CD8+CD4-CCR7+CD45RA+ cells were sorted as naive CD8 T cells. This clonotype was observed many times. Its antigen remains unknown. Trimming removed 5 bases at V and 0 bases at J, with 7 bases between. CDR1 is SEHNR and CDR2 is FQNEAQ in the germline V gene (reference sequence). The CDR3 spans 13 residues. The use of previously described methods and listed TCR primers produced the bulk TCR libraries. Each CDR3 protein is one row after TCRdb ran MiXCR on the PCR reads. The sample lists hundreds of thousands of distinct CDR3 sequences, just under 20% seen once, with 0.75% to 0.95% in the top ten. Overall study findings and caveats: Whereas naive cells kept under 1% of molecules in clones above 20 RNA copies, such clones held over 98% in effectors.

The specimen was naive CD8+ T cells from blood, with Jurkat cell RNA spiked in. Subset: FACS-sorted CD8+CD4-CCR7+CD45RA+ naive T cells. The sequence was obtained from a human donor in good health. Some libraries in this study had Jurkat cell RNA spiked in. The V gene is TRBV7-9, the J gene TRBJ1-1, with D hard to call. CDR3 DNA sequence: TGTGCCAGCAGCCCGTCATTGAACACTGAAGCTTTCTTT. Its translation is CASSPSLNTEAFF.